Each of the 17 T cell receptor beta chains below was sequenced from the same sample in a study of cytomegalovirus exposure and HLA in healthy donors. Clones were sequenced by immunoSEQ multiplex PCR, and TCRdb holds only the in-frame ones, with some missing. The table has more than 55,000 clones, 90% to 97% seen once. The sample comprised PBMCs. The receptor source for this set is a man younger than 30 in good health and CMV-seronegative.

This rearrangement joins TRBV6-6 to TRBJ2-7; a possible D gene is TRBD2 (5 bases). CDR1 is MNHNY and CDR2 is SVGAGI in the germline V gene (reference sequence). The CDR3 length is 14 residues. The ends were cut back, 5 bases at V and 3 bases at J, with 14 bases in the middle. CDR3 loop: CASSQRRTLYEQYF. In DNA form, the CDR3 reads TGTGCCAGCAGTCAACGAAGGACTCTCTACGAGCAGTACTTC.

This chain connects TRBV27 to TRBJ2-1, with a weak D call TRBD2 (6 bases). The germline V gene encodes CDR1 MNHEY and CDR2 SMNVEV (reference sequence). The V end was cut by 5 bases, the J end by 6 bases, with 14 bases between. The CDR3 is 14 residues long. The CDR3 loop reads CASSPAGRGNEQFF. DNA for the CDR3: TGTGCCAGCAGTCCAGCGGGTAGGGGCAATGAGCAGTTCTTC.

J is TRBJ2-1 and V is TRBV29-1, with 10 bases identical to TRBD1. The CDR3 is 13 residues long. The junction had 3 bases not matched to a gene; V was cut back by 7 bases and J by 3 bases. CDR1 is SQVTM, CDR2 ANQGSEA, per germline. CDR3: CSAGTGDYNEQFF. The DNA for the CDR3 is TGCAGCGCCGGGACAGGGGACTACAATGAGCAGTTCTTC.

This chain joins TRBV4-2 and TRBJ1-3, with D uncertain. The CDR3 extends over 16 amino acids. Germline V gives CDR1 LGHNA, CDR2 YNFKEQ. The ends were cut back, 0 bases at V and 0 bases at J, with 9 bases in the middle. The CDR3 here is CASSQERENSGNTIYF. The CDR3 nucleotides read TGTGCCAGCAGCCAAGAAAGGGAGAACTCTGGAAACACCATATATTTT.

CDR3 in DNA: TGTGCCAGCACCCGACTAGCGGGAGGCAATGAGCAGTTCTTC. This sequence encodes CASTRLAGGNEQFF. V usage is TRBV6-5 and J usage is TRBJ2-1; 13 bases agree with TRBD2. The CDR3 loop spans 14 amino acids. Trimming cost V 7 bases and J 6 bases; bases outside gene matches: 3. Germline assignment: CDR1 MNHEY and CDR2 SVGAGI.

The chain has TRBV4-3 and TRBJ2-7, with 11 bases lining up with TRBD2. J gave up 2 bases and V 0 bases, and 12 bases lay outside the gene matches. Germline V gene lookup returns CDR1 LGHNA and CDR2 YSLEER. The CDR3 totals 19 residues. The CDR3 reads CASSQDSPETSGSTYEQYF. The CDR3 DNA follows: TGCGCCAGCAGCCAAGATTCTCCCGAAACTAGCGGGAGCACCTACGAGCAGTACTTC.

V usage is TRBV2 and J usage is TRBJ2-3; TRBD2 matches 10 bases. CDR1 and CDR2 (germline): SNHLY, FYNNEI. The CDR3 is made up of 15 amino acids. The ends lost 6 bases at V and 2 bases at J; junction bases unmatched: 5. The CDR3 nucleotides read TGTGCCAGCAGGGCGGGACTAGCGATCACAGATACGCAGTATTTT. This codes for CASRAGLAITDTQYF.

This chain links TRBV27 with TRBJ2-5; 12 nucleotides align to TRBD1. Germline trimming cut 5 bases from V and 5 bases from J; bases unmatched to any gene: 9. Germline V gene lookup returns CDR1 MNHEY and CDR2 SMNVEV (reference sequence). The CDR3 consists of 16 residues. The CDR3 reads CASSAWGQGAWETQYF. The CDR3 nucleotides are TGTGCCAGCAGTGCTTGGGGACAGGGGGCTTGGGAGACCCAGTACTTC.

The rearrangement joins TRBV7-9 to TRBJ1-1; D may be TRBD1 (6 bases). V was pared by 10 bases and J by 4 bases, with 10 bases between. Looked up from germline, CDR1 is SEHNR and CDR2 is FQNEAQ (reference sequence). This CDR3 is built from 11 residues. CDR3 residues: CAIQGSTEAFF. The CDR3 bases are TGTGCCATACAGGGAAGCACTGAAGCTTTCTTT.

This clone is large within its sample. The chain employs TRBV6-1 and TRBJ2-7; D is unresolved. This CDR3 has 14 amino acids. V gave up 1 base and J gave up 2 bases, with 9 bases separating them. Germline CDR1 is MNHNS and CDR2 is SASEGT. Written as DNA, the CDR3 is TGTGCCAGCAGTGAAGGCCATCAGACCTACGAGCAGTACTTC. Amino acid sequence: CASSEGHQTYEQYF.

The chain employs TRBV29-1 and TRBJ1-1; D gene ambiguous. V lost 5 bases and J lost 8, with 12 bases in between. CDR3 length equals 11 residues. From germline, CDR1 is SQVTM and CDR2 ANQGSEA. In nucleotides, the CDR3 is TGCAGCGTTTATACAGCCCAGGAAGCTTTCTTT. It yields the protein CSVYTAQEAFF.

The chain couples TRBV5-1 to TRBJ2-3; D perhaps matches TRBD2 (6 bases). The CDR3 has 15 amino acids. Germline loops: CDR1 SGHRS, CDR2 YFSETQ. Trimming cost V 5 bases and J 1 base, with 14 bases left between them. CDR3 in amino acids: CASSRLVGGTDTQYF. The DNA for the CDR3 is TGCGCCAGCAGTCGACTAGTAGGGGGCACAGATACGCAGTATTTT.

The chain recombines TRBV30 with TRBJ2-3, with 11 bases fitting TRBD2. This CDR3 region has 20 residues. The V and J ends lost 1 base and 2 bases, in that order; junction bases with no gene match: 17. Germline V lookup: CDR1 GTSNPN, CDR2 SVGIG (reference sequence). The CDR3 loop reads CAWSGLKTSGVNPHTDTQYF. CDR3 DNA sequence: TGTGCCTGGAGTGGATTAAAGACTAGCGGGGTCAACCCTCACACAGATACGCAGTATTTT.

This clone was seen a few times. DNA of the CDR3: TGTGCCACCAGGGTGGTAGCTAGCGGTACGCAGTATTTT. Its protein is CATRVVASGTQYF. The chain is built from TRBV27 and TRBJ2-3, with 7 bases aligning to TRBD2. CDR1 is MNHEY, CDR2 SMNVEV, per germline (reference sequence). Trimming took 10 bases from V and 8 from J; bases not matched to a gene: 12. The CDR3 consists of 13 residues.

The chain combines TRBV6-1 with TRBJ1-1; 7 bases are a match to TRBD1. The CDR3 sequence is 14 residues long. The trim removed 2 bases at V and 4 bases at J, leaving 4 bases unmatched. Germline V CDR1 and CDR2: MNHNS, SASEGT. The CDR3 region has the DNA TGTGCCAGCAGTGAAATCCGGGACAGCACTGAAGCTTTCTTT. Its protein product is CASSEIRDSTEAFF.

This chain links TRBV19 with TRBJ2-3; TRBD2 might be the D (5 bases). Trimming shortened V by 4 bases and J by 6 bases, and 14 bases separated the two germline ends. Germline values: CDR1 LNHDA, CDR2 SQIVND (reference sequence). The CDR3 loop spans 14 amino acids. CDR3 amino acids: CASSSERISDTQYF. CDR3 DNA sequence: TGTGCCAGTAGTAGTGAGCGGATATCCGATACGCAGTATTTT.

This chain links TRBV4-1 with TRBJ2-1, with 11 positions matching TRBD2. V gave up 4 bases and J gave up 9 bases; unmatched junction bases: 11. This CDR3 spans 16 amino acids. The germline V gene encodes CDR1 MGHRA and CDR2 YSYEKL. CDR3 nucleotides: TGCGCCAGCAGCCTCCTCGGCCTAGCGGGAGGAAGTGAGCAGTTCTTC. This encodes CASSLLGLAGGSEQFF.